This entry concerns a single T cell receptor (beta chain). This sample is drawn from a study of blood T cells in healthy people across ages. The use of a sample-barcoded 5' primer and a J-beta primer mix characterized a second PCR of about 6 to 11 cycles. TCRdb redid the calling of the 5' RACE reads with MiXCR, one entry per CDR3 protein. The data hold about 970,000 distinct CDR3 sequences, with roughly 50% observed a single time. CDR3 length equals 13 residues. V was cut by 3 bases and J by 5 bases, with 14 bases left in between. The germline gives CDR1 DFQATT, CDR2 SNEGSKA (reference sequence). The chain links TRBV20-1 to TRBJ2-7, with TRBD2 as a possible D gene (6 bases). This clonotype originated in a woman aged 60 to 75 in good health. The sequencing sample was made of blood. The CDR3 DNA reads TGCAGTGCTAGCCCAGGACTAATAAACGAGCAGTACTTC. As protein: CSASPGLINEQYF.